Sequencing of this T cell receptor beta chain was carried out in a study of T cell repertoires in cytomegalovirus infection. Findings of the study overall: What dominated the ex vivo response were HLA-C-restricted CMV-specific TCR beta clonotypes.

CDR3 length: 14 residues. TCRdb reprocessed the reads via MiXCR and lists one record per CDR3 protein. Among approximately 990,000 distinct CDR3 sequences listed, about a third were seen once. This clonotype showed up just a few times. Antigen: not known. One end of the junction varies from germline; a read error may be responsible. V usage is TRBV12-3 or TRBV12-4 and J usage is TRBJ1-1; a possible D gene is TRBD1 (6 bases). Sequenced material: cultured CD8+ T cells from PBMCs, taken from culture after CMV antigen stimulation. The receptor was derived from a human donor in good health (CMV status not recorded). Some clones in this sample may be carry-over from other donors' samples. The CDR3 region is CATSLRGAGTEAFF. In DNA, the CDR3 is TGTGCCACCAGTCTCAGGGGTGCGGGCACTGAAGCTTTCTTT.